This T cell receptor (beta chain) was sequenced in a study of shared clonotypes between healthy human individuals. Findings and caveats of the study: Relative to clonotypes present in all four donors, those not shared had lower generation probabilities. Relative to memory subsets, naive subsets generally showed larger estimated richness.

This clone has only one observation. Its target is unknown. Clones were read by immunoSEQ multiplex PCR, and TCRdb kept only the in-frame ones, dropping some. The sample lists 750,000 to 1,000,000 clones, almost 95% occurring once. Naive CD8 isolation took CD45RO-negative cells positively selected for CCR7 and excluded terminally differentiated effector memory CD45RA+ cells. Nashville, Tennessee was home to all donors, who were Caucasian adults. Sequencing was done on a sample of naive CD8+ T cells sorted from blood. The receptor comes from a young man in good health.

The CDR3 loop is CASSQDRGPGANVLTF. CDR3 DNA: TGCGCCAGCAGCCAAGATCGAGGGCCTGGGGCCAACGTCCTGACTTTC. The chain couples TRBV4-3 to TRBJ2-6, with a possible D match to TRBD2 (5 bases). The germline gives CDR1 LGHNA, CDR2 YSLEER. This CDR3 has 16 residues. The V end lost 0 bases, the J end lost 2 bases, and 8 bases lay between the germline ends.